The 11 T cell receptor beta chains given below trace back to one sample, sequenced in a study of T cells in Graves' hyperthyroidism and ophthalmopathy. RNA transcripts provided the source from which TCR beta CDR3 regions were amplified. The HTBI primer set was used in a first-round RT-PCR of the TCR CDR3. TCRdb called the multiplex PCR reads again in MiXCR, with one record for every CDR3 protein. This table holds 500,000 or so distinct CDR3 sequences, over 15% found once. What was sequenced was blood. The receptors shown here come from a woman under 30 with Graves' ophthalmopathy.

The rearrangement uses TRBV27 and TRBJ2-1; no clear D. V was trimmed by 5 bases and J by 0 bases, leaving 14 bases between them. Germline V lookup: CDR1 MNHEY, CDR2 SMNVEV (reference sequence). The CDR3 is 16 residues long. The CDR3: CASSPHELSSYNEQFF. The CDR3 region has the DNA TGTGCCAGCAGTCCTCATGAACTCAGCTCCTACAATGAGCAGTTCTTC.

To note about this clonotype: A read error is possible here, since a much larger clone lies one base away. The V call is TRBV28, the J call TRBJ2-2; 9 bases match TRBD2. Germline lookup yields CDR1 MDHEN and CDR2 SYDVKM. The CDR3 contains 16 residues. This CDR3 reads CASKTVAGVNTVELFF. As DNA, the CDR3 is TGTGCCAGCAAAACGGTAGCGGGGGTGAACACCGTGGAGCTGTTTTTT.

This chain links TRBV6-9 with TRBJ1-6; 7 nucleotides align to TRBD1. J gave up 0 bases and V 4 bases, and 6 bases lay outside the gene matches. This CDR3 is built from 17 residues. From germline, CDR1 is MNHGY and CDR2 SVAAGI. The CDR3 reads CASSSLTGDSYNSPLHF. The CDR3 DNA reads TGTGCCAGCAGTTCCTTAACAGGGGACTCCTATAATTCACCCCTCCACTTT.

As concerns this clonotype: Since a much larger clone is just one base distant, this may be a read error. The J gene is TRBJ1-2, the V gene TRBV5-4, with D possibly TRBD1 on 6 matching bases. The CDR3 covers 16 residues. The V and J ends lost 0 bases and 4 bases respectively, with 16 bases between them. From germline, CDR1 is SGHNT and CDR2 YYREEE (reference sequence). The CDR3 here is CASSLALLGAGYGYTF. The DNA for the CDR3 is TGTGCCAGCAGCTTGGCCTTGCTGGGGGCGGGCTATGGCTACACCTTC.

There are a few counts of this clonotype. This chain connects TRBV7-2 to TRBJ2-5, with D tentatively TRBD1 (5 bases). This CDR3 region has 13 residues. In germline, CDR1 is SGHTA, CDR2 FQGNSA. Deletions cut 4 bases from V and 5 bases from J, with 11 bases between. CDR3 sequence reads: CASSSGYGETQYF. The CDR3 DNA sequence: TGTGCCAGCAGCTCAGGGTACGGGGAGACCCAGTACTTC.

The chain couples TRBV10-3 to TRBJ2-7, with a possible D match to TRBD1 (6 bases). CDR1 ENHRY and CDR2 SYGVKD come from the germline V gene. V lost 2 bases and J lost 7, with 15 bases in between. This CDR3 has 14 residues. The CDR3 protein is CAISEIGAGDEQYF. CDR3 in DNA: TGTGCCATCAGTGAGATAGGAGCAGGGGATGAGCAGTACTTC.

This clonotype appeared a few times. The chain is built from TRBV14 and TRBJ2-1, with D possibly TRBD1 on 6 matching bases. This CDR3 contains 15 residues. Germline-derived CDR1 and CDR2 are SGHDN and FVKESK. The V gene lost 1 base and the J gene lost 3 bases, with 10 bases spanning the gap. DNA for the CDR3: TGTGCCAGCAGCCAAGGGGGGCAGGTCTACAATGAGCAGTTCTTC. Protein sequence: CASSQGGQVYNEQFF. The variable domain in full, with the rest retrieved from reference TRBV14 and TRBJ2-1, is EAGVTQFPSHSVIEKGQTVTLRCDPISGHDNLYWYRRVMGKEIKFLLHFVKESKQDESGMPNNRFLAERTGGTYSTLKVQPAELEDSGVYFCASSQGGQVYNEQFFGPGTRLTVL.

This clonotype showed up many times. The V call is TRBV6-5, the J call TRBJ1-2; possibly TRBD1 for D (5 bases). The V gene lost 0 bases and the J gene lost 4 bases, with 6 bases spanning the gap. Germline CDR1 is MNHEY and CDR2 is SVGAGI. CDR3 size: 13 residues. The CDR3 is CASSYSRGYGYTF. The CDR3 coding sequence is TGTGCCAGCAGTTACTCGAGGGGCTATGGCTACACCTTC.

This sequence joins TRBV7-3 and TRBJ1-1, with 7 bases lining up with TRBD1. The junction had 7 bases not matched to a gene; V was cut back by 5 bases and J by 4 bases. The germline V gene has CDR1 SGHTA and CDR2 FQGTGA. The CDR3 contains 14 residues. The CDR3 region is CASSADRASTEAFF. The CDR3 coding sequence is TGTGCCAGCAGCGCAGACAGGGCTTCCACTGAAGCTTTCTTT.

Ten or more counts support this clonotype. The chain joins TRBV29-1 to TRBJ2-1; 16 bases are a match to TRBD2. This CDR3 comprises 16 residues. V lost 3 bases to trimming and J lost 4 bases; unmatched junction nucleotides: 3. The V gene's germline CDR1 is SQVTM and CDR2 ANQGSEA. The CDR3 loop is CSVEGLAGGPYNEQFF. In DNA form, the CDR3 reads TGCAGCGTTGAGGGACTAGCGGGAGGGCCTTACAATGAGCAGTTCTTC.

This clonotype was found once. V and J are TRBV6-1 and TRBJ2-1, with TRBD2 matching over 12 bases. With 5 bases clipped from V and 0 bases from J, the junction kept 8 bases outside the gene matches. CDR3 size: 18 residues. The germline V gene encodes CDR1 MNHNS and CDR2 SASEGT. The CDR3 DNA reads TGTGCCAGCAGTAACCTAGCGGGGGGGATTACCTCCTACAATGAGCAGTTCTTC. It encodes CASSNLAGGITSYNEQFF.